The clone carrying this T cell receptor beta chain was seen more than once but under ten times. Its target is unknown. A quantitative 5'-RACE method, one with molecular barcodes, was used to make TCR beta libraries. TCRdb called the 5' RACE reads again in MiXCR, with one record for every CDR3 protein. The table lists around 490,000 distinct CDR3 sequences, approximately 5.3% of them singletons, with roughly 3.3% in the top ten. This sample stems from a study of CD8 T cells in ankylosing spondylitis. V was clipped by 8 bases and J by 4 bases, with 22 bases between them. Germline V gene lookup returns CDR1 SQVTM and CDR2 ANQGSEA. The CDR3 runs 15 residues. Points from the study as a whole: A CD8+ phenotype characterized the disease-linked clones, which were relatively rare in peripheral blood. Seemingly characteristic of ankylosing spondylitis blood was a TCR beta motif consisting of under ten highly homologous variants.

The TCR originated in a male donor with ankylosing spondylitis. The sample was blood, either unsorted or a sorted T cell fraction (not recorded which). This sequence joins TRBV29-1 and TRBJ2-3, with D perhaps assigned TRBD1 or TRBD2 (6 bases each). The CDR3 DNA is TGCAGCATGAGGGGGGCTAGTGGGTCCCCAGATACGCAGTATTTT. Its protein product is CSMRGASGSPDTQYF.